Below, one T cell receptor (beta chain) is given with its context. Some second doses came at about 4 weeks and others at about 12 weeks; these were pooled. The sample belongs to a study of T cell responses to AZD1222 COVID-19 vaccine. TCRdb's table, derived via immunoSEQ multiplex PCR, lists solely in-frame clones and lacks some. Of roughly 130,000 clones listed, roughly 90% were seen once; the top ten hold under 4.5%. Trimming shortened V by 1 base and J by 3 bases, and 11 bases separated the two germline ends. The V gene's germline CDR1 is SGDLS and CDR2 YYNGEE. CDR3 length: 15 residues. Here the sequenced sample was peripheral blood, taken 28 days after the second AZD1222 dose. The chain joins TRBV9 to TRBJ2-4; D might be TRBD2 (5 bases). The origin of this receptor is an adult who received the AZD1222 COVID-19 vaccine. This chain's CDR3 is CASSVSVAGKNIQYF. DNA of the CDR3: TGTGCCAGCAGCGTATCGGTGGCGGGCAAAAACATTCAGTACTTC.